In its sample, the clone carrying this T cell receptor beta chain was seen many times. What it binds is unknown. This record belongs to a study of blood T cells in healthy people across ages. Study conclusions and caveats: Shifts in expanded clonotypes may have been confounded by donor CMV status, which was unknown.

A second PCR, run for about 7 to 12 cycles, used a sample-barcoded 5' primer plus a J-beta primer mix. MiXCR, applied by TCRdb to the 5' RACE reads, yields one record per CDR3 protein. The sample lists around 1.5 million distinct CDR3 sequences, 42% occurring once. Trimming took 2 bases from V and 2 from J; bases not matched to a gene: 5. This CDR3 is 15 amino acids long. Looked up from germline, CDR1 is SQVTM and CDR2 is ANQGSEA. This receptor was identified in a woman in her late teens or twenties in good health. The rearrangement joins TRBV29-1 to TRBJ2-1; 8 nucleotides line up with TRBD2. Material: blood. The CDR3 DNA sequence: TGCAGCGTTGAAACGGCGGGGGGAGCCTACAATGAGCAGTTCTTC. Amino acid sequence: CSVETAGGAYNEQFF.